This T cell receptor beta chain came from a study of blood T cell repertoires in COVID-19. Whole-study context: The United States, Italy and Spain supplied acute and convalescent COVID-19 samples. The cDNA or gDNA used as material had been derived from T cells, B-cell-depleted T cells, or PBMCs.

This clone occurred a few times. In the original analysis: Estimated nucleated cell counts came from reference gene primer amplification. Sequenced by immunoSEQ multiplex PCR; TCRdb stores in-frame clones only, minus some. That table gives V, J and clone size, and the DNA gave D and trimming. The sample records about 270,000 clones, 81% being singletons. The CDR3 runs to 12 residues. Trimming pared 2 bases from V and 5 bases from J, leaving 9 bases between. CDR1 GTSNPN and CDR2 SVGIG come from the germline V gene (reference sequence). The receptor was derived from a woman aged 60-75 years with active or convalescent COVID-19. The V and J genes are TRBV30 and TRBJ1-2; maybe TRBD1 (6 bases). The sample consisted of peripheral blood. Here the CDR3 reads CAWSWDTYGYTF. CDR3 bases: TGTGCCTGGAGTTGGGACACGTATGGCTACACCTTC.